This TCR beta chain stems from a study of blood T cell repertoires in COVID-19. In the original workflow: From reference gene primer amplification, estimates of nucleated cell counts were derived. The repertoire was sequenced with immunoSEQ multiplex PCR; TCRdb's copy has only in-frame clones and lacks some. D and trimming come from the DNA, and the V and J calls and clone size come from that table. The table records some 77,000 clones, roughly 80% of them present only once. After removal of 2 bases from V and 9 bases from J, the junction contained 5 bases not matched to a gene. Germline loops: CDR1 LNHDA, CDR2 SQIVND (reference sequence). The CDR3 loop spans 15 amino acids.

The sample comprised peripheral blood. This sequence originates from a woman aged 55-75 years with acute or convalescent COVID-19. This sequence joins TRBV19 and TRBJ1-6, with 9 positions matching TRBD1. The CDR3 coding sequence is TGTGCCAGTAGTATAACCGGGACAGGGAGTTCACCCCTCCACTTT. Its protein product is CASSITGTGSSPLHF. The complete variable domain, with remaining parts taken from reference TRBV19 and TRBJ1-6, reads DGGITQSPKYLFRKEGQNVTLSCEQNLNHDAMYWYRQDPGQGLRLIYYSQIVNDFQKGDIAEGYSVSREKKESFPLTVTSAQKNPTAFYLCASSITGTGSSPLHFGNGTRLTVT.